This paragraph covers one T cell receptor (beta chain) sequence. What it binds is unknown. This record belongs to a study of memory CD8 T cells in hepatitis C reinfection. The wider study: A couple of donors resolved primary infection, then developed chronic reinfection. Reinfection meant HCV RNA positivity after two negatives ≥60 days apart. Pre-reinfection sampling occurred 55 to 20 weeks ahead of detected reinfection. Study-level results: Only four to six donors prevented definitive conclusions about public clonotypes.

J was trimmed by 6 bases and V by 6 bases; bases with no gene match: 14. Germline values: CDR1 ENHRY, CDR2 SYGVKD. The CDR3 is made up of 17 amino acids. Sample time point: pre-reinfection, 55 to 20 weeks before reinfection detection. The sorted cells went straight to TCR sequencing with no prior in vitro expansion. Using immunoSEQ multiplex PCR, the repertoire was profiled, and TCRdb retains in-frame clones only, with some absent. Among 50,000 or so clones, just under 90% were seen once, and the ten largest hold about 1%. The specimen was naive CD8+ T cells sorted from blood. The TCR originated in a man younger than 35 with hepatitis C virus infection. The V call is TRBV10-3, the J call TRBJ2-2; 9 nucleotides agree with TRBD1. CDR3 sequence (DNA): TGTGCCATCAGGGAGGACAGGGGCCAGATCGGCGCCGGGGAGCTGTTTTTT. Its protein is CAIREDRGQIGAGELFF.